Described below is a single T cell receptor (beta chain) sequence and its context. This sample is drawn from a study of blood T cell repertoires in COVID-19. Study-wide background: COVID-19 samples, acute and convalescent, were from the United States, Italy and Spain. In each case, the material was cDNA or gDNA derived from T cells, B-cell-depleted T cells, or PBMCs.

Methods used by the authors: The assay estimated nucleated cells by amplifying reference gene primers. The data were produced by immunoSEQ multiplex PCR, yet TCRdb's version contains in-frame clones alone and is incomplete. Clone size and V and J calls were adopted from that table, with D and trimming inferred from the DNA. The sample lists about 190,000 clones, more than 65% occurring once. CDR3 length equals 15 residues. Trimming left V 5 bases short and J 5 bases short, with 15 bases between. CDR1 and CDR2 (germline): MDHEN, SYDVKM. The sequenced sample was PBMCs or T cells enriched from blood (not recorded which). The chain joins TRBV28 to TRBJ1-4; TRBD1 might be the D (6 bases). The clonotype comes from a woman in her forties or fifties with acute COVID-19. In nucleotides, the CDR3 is TGTGCCAGCAGTGGGGGGGGCAGGGGAAATGAAAAACTGTTTTTT. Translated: CASSGGGRGNEKLFF.